These 8 T cell receptor beta chains were all obtained from the same sample, sequenced in a study of shared T cell receptors in the human thymus. The data were produced by immunoSEQ multiplex PCR, yet TCRdb's version contains in-frame clones alone and is incomplete. The table lists 540,000 or so clones, approximately 80% of them singletons. These same records also appear under a second study, on human thymus T cells.

Sequenced input: thymocytes. The receptors here all came from a boy less than two years old with a congenital heart defect.

The chain employs TRBV4-3 and TRBJ2-7, with D possibly being TRBD2 (7 bases). This CDR3 spans 16 amino acids. V dropped 4 bases and J dropped 2 bases, with 18 bases sitting between them. Germline CDR1 reads LGHNA; CDR2 reads YSLEER. The CDR3 protein is CASSRRVCGGPYEQYF. CDR3 DNA: TGCGCCAGCAGCCGCCGAGTTTGCGGGGGCCCCTACGAGCAGTACTTC.

The chain recombines TRBV28 with TRBJ2-1, with D perhaps matching TRBD2 (5 bases). Looked up from germline, CDR1 is MDHEN and CDR2 is SYDVKM. Deletions cut 2 bases from V and 8 bases from J, with 28 bases between. The CDR3 contains 19 residues. In nucleotides, the CDR3 is TGTGCCAGCAGTTTACCCGTTTCTAGCAAGGCACGAGGGCCTGATGAGCAGTTCTTC. Translating gives CASSLPVSSKARGPDEQFF.

This clone was seen more than once but under ten times. The chain couples TRBV28 to TRBJ2-3, with TRBD2 matching 9 bases. This CDR3 region has 17 residues. The germline V gene encodes CDR1 MDHEN and CDR2 SYDVKM. With 4 bases clipped from V and 3 bases from J, the junction kept 11 bases outside the gene matches. CDR3 residues: CASSWGGRAGSTDTQYF. CDR3 DNA sequence: TGTGCCAGCAGTTGGGGCGGGAGGGCCGGATCAACAGATACGCAGTATTTT.

This chain joins TRBV19 and TRBJ2-3; 8 nucleotides align to TRBD2. V lost 5 bases, J lost 4 bases, and 11 bases stayed unmatched. The CDR3 extends over 16 amino acids. Germline-derived CDR1 and CDR2 are LNHDA and SQIVND (reference sequence). This chain's CDR3 is CASSSSGLAGSDTQYF. CDR3 bases: TGTGCCAGTAGTTCGTCGGGGTTAGCGGGGTCAGATACGCAGTATTTT. Filled out from reference TRBV19 and TRBJ2-3, the complete variable domain reads DGGITQSPKYLFRKEGQNVTLSCEQNLNHDAMYWYRQDPGQGLRLIYYSQIVNDFQKGDIAEGYSVSREKKESFPLTVTSAQKNPTAFYLCASSSSGLAGSDTQYFGPGTRLTVL.

V gene TRBV12-5 combines with J gene TRBJ2-5; 8 nucleotides align to TRBD1. The CDR3 totals 15 residues. Looked up from germline, CDR1 is LGHNT and CDR2 is FRNRAP. The junction had 11 bases not matched to a gene; V was cut back by 6 bases and J by 5 bases. CDR3 bases: TGTGCTAGTGGCGCTGATCGACAGGGGCTTGAGACCCAGTACTTC. Translation gives CASGADRQGLETQYF.

This clone was picked up a small number of times. The V call is TRBV19, the J call TRBJ2-7; 13 nucleotides align to TRBD2. Germline loops: CDR1 LNHDA, CDR2 SQIVND (reference sequence). With 5 bases clipped from V and 5 bases from J, the junction kept 6 bases outside the gene matches. This CDR3 has 15 residues. The CDR3, as DNA: TGTGCCAGTAGTCTCCGACTAGCGGGAGGCCACGAGCAGTACTTC. The encoded protein is CASSLRLAGGHEQYF. Complete variable domain (other parts from reference TRBV19 and TRBJ2-7): DGGITQSPKYLFRKEGQNVTLSCEQNLNHDAMYWYRQDPGQGLRLIYYSQIVNDFQKGDIAEGYSVSREKKESFPLTVTSAQKNPTAFYLCASSLRLAGGHEQYFGPGTRLTVT.

J is TRBJ2-7 and V is TRBV10-3, with 7 bases aligning to TRBD2. The length of the CDR3 is 14 residues. Germline lookup yields CDR1 ENHRY and CDR2 SYGVKD. V dropped 8 bases and J dropped 3; count of bases not matched to a gene: 10. CDR3 coding DNA: TGTGCCATCGGGAGGGACGGCGGGAGCTACGAGCAGTACTTC. It encodes CAIGRDGGSYEQYF.

V usage is TRBV2 and J usage is TRBJ1-1; 9 bases align to TRBD1. This CDR3 spans 18 amino acids. The germline V gene encodes CDR1 SNHLY and CDR2 FYNNEI. V lost 6 bases, J lost 1 base, and 15 bases stayed unmatched. The CDR3 here is CASSSPGGRDRANTEAFF. Written as DNA, the CDR3 is TGTGCCAGCAGCTCACCGGGGGGTCGGGACAGGGCGAACACTGAAGCTTTCTTT.